The 24 T cell receptor beta chains below come from one sample, sequenced in a study of human T cells and chemical hapten exposure. TCRdb reprocessed the RACE reads with MiXCR, giving one entry per CDR3 protein. This table holds 350,000 to 400,000 distinct CDR3 sequences, roughly 5% found once. Described time point: pre-sensitization, week 0. Noted treatment: therapeutic diphenylcyclopropenone sensitization with weekly scalp DPC. The sequences come from whole blood, collected in connection with sensitization to the hapten diphenylcyclopropenone (DPC). The receptors shown here come from a woman aged 50 to 60 with alopecia areata. Some clones in this sample may be carry-over from other donors' samples.

This clonotype was seen only a few times. DNA of the CDR3: TGCGCCAGCAGCTTACTCACAGGGGACGGAGCTTTCTTT. Its protein product is CASSLLTGDGAFF. The chain couples TRBV5-1 to TRBJ1-1; 7 bases fit TRBD1. J was trimmed by 10 bases and V by 2 bases; bases with no gene match: 8. Germline V lookup: CDR1 SGHRS, CDR2 YFSETQ. The CDR3 loop spans 13 amino acids.

This clonotype has at least ten counts. The V call is TRBV7-2, the J call TRBJ2-3, with 11 bases matching TRBD2. The CDR3 extends over 17 amino acids. The germline gives CDR1 SGHTA, CDR2 FQGNSA. With 5 bases clipped from V and 1 base from J, the junction kept 8 bases outside the gene matches. This chain's CDR3 is CASSPPPGLAGTDTQYF. The CDR3 region has the DNA TGTGCCAGCAGCCCCCCCCCGGGACTAGCGGGCACAGATACGCAGTATTTT.

The chain employs TRBV2 and TRBJ1-2; the D is unclear. Per germline, CDR1 SNHLY and CDR2 FYNNEI. This CDR3 has 15 amino acids. V shed 0 bases and J shed 2 bases, with 10 bases lying between them. The CDR3 DNA reads as TGTGCCAGCAGTGAAGCGCTAGGCGGGAACTATGGCTACACCTTC. Amino acids: CASSEALGGNYGYTF.

J is TRBJ1-1 and V is TRBV12-3 or TRBV12-4; D not resolved. Trimming pared 6 bases from V and 6 bases from J, leaving 14 bases between. This CDR3 is 13 amino acids long. The CDR3 loop is CASSPGGEPEAFF. DNA of the CDR3: TGTGCCAGCAGCCCCGGAGGTGAGCCTGAAGCTTTCTTT.

The chain links TRBV11-2 to TRBJ2-7, with D perhaps matching TRBD2 (5 bases). Germline V gives CDR1 SGHAT, CDR2 FQNNGV. The CDR3 is made up of 15 amino acids. Trimming pared 1 base from V and 0 bases from J, leaving 10 bases between. CDR3 sequence: CASSLVAAASYEQYF. The CDR3 DNA reads as TGTGCCAGCAGCTTAGTCGCAGCGGCCTCCTACGAGCAGTACTTC.

This clonotype was counted ten times or more. The chain joins TRBV7-9 to TRBJ2-1; 8 bases agree with TRBD1. This CDR3 region has 15 residues. The V gene end was trimmed by 5 bases and the J gene end by 4 bases; junction bases not matched to a gene: 7. Germline V gene data show CDR1 as SEHNR and CDR2 as FQNEAQ (reference sequence). The CDR3 DNA reads as TGTGCCAGCAGCCCCGGGACAGGACTTTACAATGAGCAGTTCTTC. Translating gives CASSPGTGLYNEQFF. Drawing the rest from reference TRBV7-9 and TRBJ2-1, the complete variable domain is DTGVSQNPRHKITKRGQNVTFRCDPISEHNRLYWYRQTLGQGPEFLTYFQNEAQLEKSRLLSDRFSAERPKGSFSTLEIQRTEQGDSAMYLCASSPGTGLYNEQFFGPGTRLTVL.

The gene calls are TRBV12-3 or TRBV12-4 and TRBJ2-3, with TRBD2 matching 14 bases. The CDR3 consists of 15 residues. Germline trimming cut 5 bases from V and 5 bases from J; bases unmatched to any gene: 3. The CDR3 is CASSTTSGGGDTQYF. The CDR3, as DNA: TGTGCCAGCAGTACGACTAGCGGGGGGGGAGATACGCAGTATTTT.

This clonotype came up a few times. This rearrangement joins TRBV3-1 to TRBJ1-1; D perhaps matches TRBD1 (6 bases). Trimming removed 5 bases at V and 1 base at J, with 14 bases between. The CDR3 runs 15 residues. Germline V gene lookup returns CDR1 LGHDT and CDR2 YNNKEL (reference sequence). This CDR3 reads CASSIRDTQNTEAFF. CDR3 sequence (DNA): TGTGCCAGCAGCATCCGGGACACCCAGAACACTGAAGCTTTCTTT.

This clonotype came up a few times. This rearrangement joins TRBV11-3 to TRBJ2-3, with TRBD1 as a possible D gene (6 bases). The germline gives CDR1 SGHNT, CDR2 YENEEA. V was clipped by 4 bases and J by 0 bases, with 23 bases between them. The CDR3 length is 19 residues. The CDR3 sequence is CASSYPSDRWGHSTDTQYF. As DNA, the CDR3 is TGTGCCAGCAGCTACCCATCAGACAGGTGGGGTCATAGCACAGATACGCAGTATTTT.

This chain joins TRBV29-1 and TRBJ1-1, with 9 bases matching TRBD1. V was clipped by 5 bases and J by 8 bases; unmatched bases: 6. Germline loops: CDR1 SQVTM, CDR2 ANQGSEA. This CDR3 is 12 amino acids long. The chain's CDR3 is CSVTGQGQEAFF. In DNA, the CDR3 is TGCAGCGTTACTGGACAGGGGCAAGAAGCTTTCTTT.

The V call is TRBV9, the J call TRBJ2-7; TRBD2 might be the D (5 bases). This CDR3 region has 14 residues. V was shortened by 2 bases and J by 4 bases, with 13 bases between the two germline ends. Germline loops: CDR1 SGDLS, CDR2 YYNGEE. The CDR3 DNA reads TGTGCCAGCAGCGTTGTAGATGGGGAGTACGAGCAGTACTTC. It encodes CASSVVDGEYEQYF. The complete variable domain, with remaining parts taken from reference TRBV9 and TRBJ2-7, reads DSGVTQTPKHLITATGQRVTLRCSPRSGDLSVYWYQQSLDQGLQFLIQYYNGEERAKGNILERFSAQQFPDLHSELNLSSLELGDSALYFCASSVVDGEYEQYFGPGTRLTVT.

In this sample, this clonotype turned up a few times. J is TRBJ1-1 and V is TRBV6-1; D uncertain. Germline-derived CDR1 and CDR2 are MNHNS and SASEGT. Trimming removed 10 bases at V and 9 bases at J, with 12 bases between. The CDR3 sequence is 10 residues long. The CDR3 coding sequence is TGTGCCACCGAAATGGGGAAAGCTTTCTTT. Translated, it gives CATEMGKAFF.

There are many counts of this clonotype. The chain is built from TRBV29-1 and TRBJ1-2, with D unclear. The CDR3 runs to 12 residues. Trimming cost V 8 bases and J 2 bases, with 12 bases left between them. Germline CDR1 and CDR2: SQVTM and ANQGSEA. CDR3 nucleotides: TGCAGCACCGACGACACAAACTATGGCTACACCTTC. This sequence encodes CSTDDTNYGYTF.

J is TRBJ1-1 and V is TRBV27; D perhaps matches TRBD1 (6 bases). Germline V lookup: CDR1 MNHEY, CDR2 SMNVEV (reference sequence). Deletions cut 5 bases from V and 6 bases from J, with 13 bases between. This CDR3 region has 13 residues. Here the CDR3 DNA reads TGTGCCAGCAGTGCGGGGGGGGGCTCTGAAGCTTTCTTT. Its protein product is CASSAGGGSEAFF.

This chain links TRBV5-1 with TRBJ2-6; D might be TRBD1 (6 bases). CDR1 SGHRS and CDR2 YFSETQ come from the germline V gene. This CDR3 is 18 amino acids long. Trimming stripped 1 base from V and 1 base from J, with 15 bases between. CDR3: CASSLRTGFLSGANVLTF. In nucleotides, the CDR3 is TGCGCCAGCAGCTTGAGAACAGGGTTTTTATCTGGGGCCAACGTCCTGACTTTC.

There are many counts of this clonotype. The rearrangement joins TRBV29-1 to TRBJ1-3, with D possibly being TRBD1 (6 bases). Between the trimmed V and J ends, which lost 6 bases and 2 bases, there was a span of 14 bases. The CDR3 is 14 amino acids. Germline V gene data show CDR1 as SQVTM and CDR2 as ANQGSEA. In DNA form, the CDR3 reads TGCAGCGTCGCCTACGGGGGGCCTGGAAACACCATATATTTT. Its protein product is CSVAYGGPGNTIYF.

This clonotype appeared many times. The gene calls are TRBV6-1 and TRBJ2-3; D tentatively fits TRBD1 or TRBD2 (5 bases each). The CDR3 has 13 amino acids. V gave up 6 bases and J gave up 2 bases, with 9 bases separating them. The germline gives CDR1 MNHNS, CDR2 SASEGT. The CDR3 loop is CASRGTATDTQYF. Here the CDR3 DNA reads TGTGCCAGCAGGGGGACGGCCACAGATACGCAGTATTTT.

In this sample, this clonotype turned up many times. The V call is TRBV3-1, the J call TRBJ1-3; D unclear. The CDR3 has 13 amino acids. Germline V lookup: CDR1 LGHDT, CDR2 YNNKEL (reference sequence). V lost 5 bases to trimming and J lost 2 bases, with 7 bases between them. This CDR3 reads CASSAGAGNTIYF. CDR3 DNA: TGTGCCAGCAGCGCGGGAGCTGGAAACACCATATATTTT.

The gene calls are TRBV6-6 and TRBJ1-1; D not resolved. CDR3 length equals 12 residues. Germline V gene lookup returns CDR1 MNHNY and CDR2 SVGAGI (reference sequence). V lost 2 bases to trimming and J lost 2 bases, with 3 bases between them. CDR3 amino acids: CASSYANTEAFF. The CDR3, as DNA: TGTGCCAGCAGTTACGCAAACACTGAAGCTTTCTTT.

This chain uses TRBV6-4 with TRBJ1-2; 10 bases map to TRBD1. V gave up 10 bases and J gave up 7 bases; unmatched junction bases: 6. The CDR3 extends over 12 amino acids. Germline V lookup: CDR1 MRHNA, CDR2 SNTAGT. Written as DNA, the CDR3 is TGTGCCACCCCGACAGGGGGCTGTGGCTACACCTTC. This codes for CATPTGGCGYTF.

This clonotype appeared a few times. J is TRBJ2-3 and V is TRBV2, with 16 nucleotides matching TRBD2. The CDR3 consists of 17 residues. J gave up 5 bases and V 4 bases, and 6 bases lay outside the gene matches. From germline, CDR1 is SNHLY and CDR2 FYNNEI. The CDR3 is CASSAGTSGRAKDTQYF. The CDR3 coding sequence is TGTGCCAGCAGTGCCGGGACTAGCGGGAGGGCAAAAGATACGCAGTATTTT.

This clonotype was picked up many times. This chain joins TRBV12-3 or TRBV12-4 and TRBJ1-6, with no clear D. The CDR3 spans 13 residues. V dropped 4 bases and J dropped 7 bases, with 8 bases sitting between them. The CDR3 DNA reads as TGTGCCAGCAGTTGGGCGATAAATTCACCCCTCCACTTT. Its protein is CASSWAINSPLHF.

This clonotype appeared many times. This sequence joins TRBV19 and TRBJ2-1, with 8 bases aligning to TRBD2. The CDR3 sequence is 15 residues long. Unmatched junction bases numbered 4, after V lost 2 bases and J lost 4 bases. Per the germline V gene, CDR1 is LNHDA and CDR2 is SQIVND (reference sequence). The chain's CDR3 is CASSIPSGQYNEQFF. The CDR3 nucleotides are TGTGCCAGTAGTATACCTAGCGGGCAGTACAATGAGCAGTTCTTC.

The chain links TRBV13 to TRBJ1-1; D unresolved. CDR3 length: 15 amino acids. V shed 4 bases and J shed 0 bases, with 12 bases lying between them. Looked up from germline, CDR1 is PRHDT and CDR2 is FYEKMQ (reference sequence). CDR3 DNA sequence: TGTGCCAGCAGCTCCCCTGGGATAATGAACACTGAAGCTTTCTTT. This codes for CASSSPGIMNTEAFF.